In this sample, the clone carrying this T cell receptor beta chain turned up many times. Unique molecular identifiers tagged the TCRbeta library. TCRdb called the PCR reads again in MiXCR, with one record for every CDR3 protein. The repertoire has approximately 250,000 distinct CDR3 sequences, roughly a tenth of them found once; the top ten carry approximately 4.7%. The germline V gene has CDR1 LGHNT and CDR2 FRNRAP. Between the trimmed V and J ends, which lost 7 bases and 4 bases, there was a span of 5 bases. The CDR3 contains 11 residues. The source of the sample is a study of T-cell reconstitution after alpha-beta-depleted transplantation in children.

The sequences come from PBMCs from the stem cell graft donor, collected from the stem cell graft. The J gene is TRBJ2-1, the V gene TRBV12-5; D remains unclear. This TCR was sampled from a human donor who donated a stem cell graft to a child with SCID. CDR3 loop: CASVGYNEQFF. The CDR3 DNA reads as TGTGCTAGTGTTGGGTACAATGAGCAGTTCTTC.